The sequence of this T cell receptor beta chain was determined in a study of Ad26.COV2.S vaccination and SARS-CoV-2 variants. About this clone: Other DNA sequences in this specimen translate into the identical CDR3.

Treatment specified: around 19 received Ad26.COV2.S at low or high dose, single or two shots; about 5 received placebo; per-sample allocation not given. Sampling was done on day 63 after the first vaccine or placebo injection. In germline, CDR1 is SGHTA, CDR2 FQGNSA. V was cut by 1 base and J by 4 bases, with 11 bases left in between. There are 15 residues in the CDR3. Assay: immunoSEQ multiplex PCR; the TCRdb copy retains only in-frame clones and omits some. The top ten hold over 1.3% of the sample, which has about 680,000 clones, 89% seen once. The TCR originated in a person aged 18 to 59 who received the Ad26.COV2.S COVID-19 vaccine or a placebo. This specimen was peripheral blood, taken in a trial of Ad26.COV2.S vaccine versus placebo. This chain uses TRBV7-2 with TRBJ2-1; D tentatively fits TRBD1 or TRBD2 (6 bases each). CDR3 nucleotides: TGTGCCAGCAGCTTAGGAGGGGGGAGGTACAATGAGCAGTTCTTC. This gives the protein CASSLGGGRYNEQFF.